Listed below are T cell receptor beta chains from one sample, sequenced in a study of cytomegalovirus exposure and HLA in healthy donors. Some clones are missing from TCRdb's copy, which holds only in-frame ones; the method was immunoSEQ multiplex PCR. The sample includes 170,000 or so clones, roughly four fifths of them seen just once. Sequenced material: PBMCs. The receptors originated from a man aged 50 to 59 in good health and CMV-seronegative. Both conserved end residues are part of each CDR3. A D gene is named only where the DNA matches it firmly. Expanded clones get a size class; other rows say once, few or many, or leave the size out.

size	V	J	D	DNA	CDR3
.	TRBV30	TRBJ1-4	TRBD1	TGTGCCTGGAGTGTACGCAGGGGGGATGAAAAACTGTTTTTT	CAWSVRRGDEKLFF
.	TRBV18	TRBJ2-5	TRBD2	TGTGCCAGCTCACCACGTTTGACTAGCGGGGGTCAAGAGACCCAGTACTTC	CASSPRLTSGGQETQYF
once	TRBV12-5	TRBJ2-5	TRBD2	TGTGCTAGTGGTTTGGCCCTTAGGGGGCTAGCGGGGAGGGAGCAAGAGACCCAGTACTTC	CASGLALRGLAGREQETQYF
.	TRBV5-6	TRBJ1-1	TRBD1	TGTGCCAGCAGCTTGTCCGGGACAGGGTTCACTGAAGCTTTCTTT	CASSLSGTGFTEAFF
.	TRBV9	TRBJ2-5	TRBD1	TGTGCCAGCAGCCCCCTGAAGGGGGCATTGGAGACCCAGTACTTC	CASSPLKGALETQYF
.	TRBV19	TRBJ1-5	TRBD1	TGTGCCAGTAGTATGACAGGGGGCAATCAGCCCCAGCATTTT	CASSMTGGNQPQHF
.	TRBV4-1	TRBJ2-1	TRBD2	TGCGCCAGCAGCCAAGGACTAGCTAGGGTCCCCTACAATGAGCAGTTCTTC	CASSQGLARVPYNEQFF
.	TRBV7-2	TRBJ1-1	.	TGTGCCAGCAGCTTAGCTAATCGGGTACCAGCTTTCTTT	CASSLANRVPAFF
.	TRBV5-4	TRBJ1-2	TRBD1	TGTGCCAGCAGGCGTGAGGGGGCTTATGGCTACACCTTC	CASRREGAYGYTF
.	TRBV6-6	TRBJ1-1	.	TGTGCCAGCAGTTACATCGGTCGGGACACTGAAGCTTTCTTT	CASSYIGRDTEAFF
.	TRBV7-9	TRBJ2-7	TRBD1	TGTTCCAGCAGCTTAGCTGGACAGGGCAGGGGCTCCTACGAGCAGTACTTC	CSSSLAGQGRGSYEQYF
.	TRBV6-5	TRBJ2-7	.	TGTGCCAGCAGTTACTTAATGGGAGAGACTAAGTACTTC	CASSYLMGETKYF
.	TRBV18	TRBJ1-1	.	TGTGCCAGCTCCCTCGACGGGAAGACTGAAGCTTTCTTT	CASSLDGKTEAFF
.	TRBV25-1	TRBJ2-7	.	TGTGCCAGCAGTGACTACAGCTACGAGCAGTACTTC	CASSDYSYEQYF
.	TRBV7-3	TRBJ2-1	.	TGTGCCAGCAGCCCCCGGAGGTCGACACCAAGTGAGCAGTTCTTC	CASSPRRSTPSEQFF